This T cell receptor (beta chain) was identified during a study of T cell repertoires in cytomegalovirus infection. Overall study: Public TCR beta signatures were indicative of both CMV infection and a matching HLA type.

MiXCR, run by TCRdb on the reads, gives a single entry per CDR3 protein. The sample lists roughly 180,000 distinct CDR3 sequences, 15% to 20% seen once, with approximately 26% in the top ten. Findings of the study overall: CMV carriers with the relevant HLA were identified by cumulative public TCR beta family frequency. The study found HLA-C-restricted CMV-specific TCR beta clonotypes dominating the ex vivo response.

With respect to this clonotype: No antigen is known for it. At one end, the junction sequence differs from germline, possibly due to a read error.

Per germline, CDR1 DFQATT and CDR2 SNEGSKA (reference sequence). The CDR3 spans 18 residues. The chain joins TRBV20-1 to TRBJ2-3, with 15 bases lining up with TRBD2. This receptor was taken from a human donor in good health (CMV status not recorded). Some clones in this sample may be carry-over from other donors' samples. Sequenced sample: CD8+ T cells from PBMCs. In DNA, the CDR3 is TGCAGTGCTCGAGAGGAGGGACTAGCGGGGGGACGCACAGATACGCAGTATTTT. Translating gives CSAREEGLAGGRTDTQYF.